These 22 T cell receptor beta chains came from one sample sequenced in a study of T cell responses to AZD1222 COVID-19 vaccine (dated by TCRdb to about 2021). Read against the paper, the sample's time point label means: about 28 days (+/-7) after the second vaccine dose. The method was the immunoSEQ multiplex PCR assay. This immuneACCESS table, as held by TCRdb, lists in-frame sequences with V and J called but not all clones. Of the missing ones, under half trace to an unresolved V gene in checked studies; the others have no known cause. Within this sample are under 200,000 clones, with 92% of them counted one time only. The biggest ten clones account for roughly 1.4% of the sample. This sample comprised peripheral blood, obtained 28 days after the second AZD1222 dose. The receptor set was obtained from an adult who received the AZD1222 COVID-19 vaccine.

This chain joins TRBV11-1 and TRBJ2-1; perhaps TRBD1 as D (7 bases). This CDR3 is built from 16 residues. In germline, CDR1 is SGHAT, CDR2 FQDESV (reference sequence). V shed 5 bases and J shed 0 bases, with 14 bases lying between them. DNA of the CDR3: TGTGCCAGCAGCCCCGCGGGACAGAACTCCTACAATGAGCAGTTCTTC. This encodes CASSPAGQNSYNEQFF.

The chain links TRBV30 to TRBJ1-2; D remains ambiguous. This CDR3 spans 13 amino acids. The germline gives CDR1 GTSNPN, CDR2 SVGIG (reference sequence). Trimming stripped 5 bases from V and 0 bases from J, with 10 bases between. The DNA of the CDR3 is TGTGCCTGGTGTCCAGTCTCTAACTATGGCTACACCTTC. It is translated as CAWCPVSNYGYTF.

The rearrangement uses TRBV7-9 and TRBJ1-3; D ambiguous. The germline gives CDR1 SEHNR, CDR2 FQNEAQ (reference sequence). The CDR3 has 15 residues. V lost 1 base to trimming and J lost 3 bases, with 10 bases between them. The CDR3, as DNA: TGTGCCAGCAGCTTAGAGGCAGGCATTGGAAACACCATATATTTT. Its protein product is CASSLEAGIGNTIYF.

The rearrangement joins TRBV2 to TRBJ2-3; TRBD2 matches 10 bases. The ends lost 4 bases at V and 0 bases at J; junction bases unmatched: 4. Germline values: CDR1 SNHLY, CDR2 FYNNEI. This CDR3 is 16 amino acids long. The CDR3, as DNA: TGTGCCAGCAGTGTAGGTAGCGGGGGGAGCACAGATACGCAGTATTTT. It is translated as CASSVGSGGSTDTQYF.

The chain has TRBV25-1 and TRBJ2-2; tentatively, D is TRBD1 or TRBD2 (5 bases each). V lost 5 bases and J 2 bases, leaving 12 bases between the germline ends. CDR3 size: 15 residues. Germline CDR1 is MGHDK and CDR2 is SYGVNS. The CDR3 DNA is TGTGCCAGCAGTTCCCTTGGGGGAAACACCGGGGAGCTGTTTTTT. Protein sequence: CASSSLGGNTGELFF.

This clone was counted only a few times. This chain joins TRBV5-5 and TRBJ2-5; perhaps TRBD2 as D (6 bases). Germline V gives CDR1 SGHKS, CDR2 YYEKEE (reference sequence). V lost 3 bases, J lost 0 bases, and 9 bases lay in between. The CDR3 is 14 residues long. The CDR3 DNA sequence: TGTGCCAGCAGCTGGGGGGACCACCAAGAGACCCAGTACTTC. Its protein is CASSWGDHQETQYF.

This clone was seen only once. V is TRBV27 and J is TRBJ2-1, with 16 nucleotides matching TRBD2. This CDR3 has 16 residues. The germline gives CDR1 MNHEY, CDR2 SMNVEV (reference sequence). J gave up 6 bases and V 4 bases, and 3 bases lay outside the gene matches. The CDR3 sequence is CASSSGTSGRGNEQFF. The CDR3 coding sequence is TGTGCCAGCAGTTCCGGGACTAGCGGGAGGGGCAATGAGCAGTTCTTC.

This chain links TRBV7-2 with TRBJ1-4, with a possible D match to TRBD1 (5 bases). Germline V gives CDR1 SGHTA, CDR2 FQGNSA. The V and J ends lost 7 bases and 6 bases respectively, with 15 bases between them. The CDR3 extends over 14 amino acids. The CDR3 here is CASTLRGIDEKLFF. CDR3 in DNA: TGTGCCAGCACCCTCCGGGGGATTGATGAAAAACTGTTTTTT.

In this sample, this clone turned up once. This rearrangement joins TRBV6-4 to TRBJ2-5, with D maybe TRBD1 (6 bases). V dropped 6 bases and J dropped 1 base, with 15 bases sitting between them. Germline V gives CDR1 MRHNA, CDR2 SNTAGT. This CDR3 spans 15 amino acids. The CDR3 loop is CASSESGQPQETQYF. As DNA, the CDR3 is TGTGCCAGCAGCGAATCTGGACAGCCCCAAGAGACCCAGTACTTC.

The rearrangement links TRBV5-6 to TRBJ1-3, with D hard to call. CDR1 SGHDT and CDR2 YYEEEE come from the germline V gene. V was pared by 4 bases and J by 0 bases, with 17 bases between. This CDR3 has 17 amino acids. DNA of the CDR3: TGTGCCAGCAGCCCTGCAGGACGGAGAATCTCTGGAAACACCATATATTTT. Its translation is CASSPAGRRISGNTIYF.

The chain carries TRBV18 and TRBJ2-2, with 9 bases that match TRBD2. Germline V lookup: CDR1 KGHSH, CDR2 LQKENI. The J segment lost 0 bases and the V segment lost 8 bases, leaving 4 bases of the junction unmatched. The CDR3 is made up of 15 amino acids. The CDR3 sequence is CASPTSGSNTGELFF. CDR3 coding DNA: TGTGCCAGCCCGACTAGCGGCTCGAACACCGGGGAGCTGTTTTTT.

The chain employs TRBV7-9 and TRBJ2-7; D unresolved. The germline V gene encodes CDR1 SEHNR and CDR2 FQNEAQ (reference sequence). V was clipped by 3 bases and J by 6 bases, with 15 bases between them. The CDR3 contains 14 residues. For the CDR3, the DNA is TGTGCCAGCAGCTTTTTGACCAGGTCCCCCGAGCAGTACTTC. Protein: CASSFLTRSPEQYF.

The CDR3 loop is CASSLIGGTIYNEQFF. The CDR3 coding sequence is TGTGCCAGCAGTTTAATCGGGGGCACTATCTACAATGAGCAGTTCTTC. The chain recombines TRBV27 with TRBJ2-1, with D perhaps given as TRBD1 or TRBD2 (6 bases each). The CDR3 runs to 16 residues. Germline V gene lookup returns CDR1 MNHEY and CDR2 SMNVEV (reference sequence). V was trimmed by 2 bases and J by 3 bases, leaving 14 bases between them.

This chain links TRBV7-9 with TRBJ2-7; D gene uncertain. The CDR3 is 14 residues long. Per germline, CDR1 SEHNR and CDR2 FQNEAQ (reference sequence). The germline V and J ends were trimmed by 0 bases and 3 bases, with 9 bases remaining between them. The CDR3 sequence: CASSLAGMGYEQYF. The CDR3, as DNA: TGTGCCAGCAGCTTAGCGGGGATGGGCTACGAGCAGTACTTC. Based on the CDR3 plus reference TRBV7-9 and TRBJ2-7, the full variable domain is DTGVSQNPRHKITKRGQNVTFRCDPISEHNRLYWYRQTLGQGPEFLTYFQNEAQLEKSRLLSDRFSAERPKGSFSTLEIQRTEQGDSAMYLCASSLAGMGYEQYFGPGTRLTVT.

The chain couples TRBV5-1 to TRBJ2-3; 8 bases agree with TRBD2. The CDR3 runs to 15 residues. CDR1 is SGHRS, CDR2 YFSETQ, per germline. V lost 2 bases and J lost 3; bases outside the gene matches: 5. CDR3 amino acids: CASSFEGLETDTQYF. Here the CDR3 DNA reads TGCGCCAGCAGCTTTGAGGGACTAGAGACAGATACGCAGTATTTT.

The rearrangement links TRBV23-1 to TRBJ1-4, with D possibly being TRBD1 (6 bases). TRBV23-1 carries the ORF label, with uncertain function. Trimming removed 7 bases from V and 3 bases from J, with 9 bases in between. The CDR3 spans 13 residues. CDR3 nucleotides: TGCGCCAGCACCACAGGGCCTAATGAAAAACTGTTTTTT. Residues: CASTTGPNEKLFF.

The chain combines TRBV9 with TRBJ2-1, with 16 bases matching TRBD2. The J segment lost 7 bases and the V segment lost 3 bases, leaving 10 bases of the junction unmatched. The germline gives CDR1 SGDLS, CDR2 YYNGEE. The CDR3 spans 18 residues. The CDR3 is CASSAGPGLAGGINEQFF. Here the CDR3 DNA reads TGTGCCAGCAGCGCCGGTCCGGGACTAGCGGGAGGGATTAATGAGCAGTTCTTC.

The chain recombines TRBV24-1 with TRBJ1-2, with 8 bases fitting TRBD1. Germline assignment: CDR1 KGHDR and CDR2 SFDVKD. The CDR3 has 16 amino acids. V was clipped by 3 bases and J by 4 bases; unmatched bases: 9. This chain's CDR3 is CATSDPRQGIGYGYTF. The CDR3 DNA is TGTGCCACCAGTGATCCACGACAGGGGATAGGCTATGGCTACACCTTC.

This chain links TRBV12-3 or TRBV12-4 with TRBJ1-1; tentative D call: TRBD1 (5 bases). V was pared by 6 bases and J by 3 bases, with 11 bases between. CDR3 length: 13 residues. The CDR3 DNA is TGTGCCAGCAGCTGGGCGGGGGACACTGAAGCTTTCTTT. It yields the protein CASSWAGDTEAFF.

V usage is TRBV5-4 and J usage is TRBJ1-1; perhaps TRBD1 as D (6 bases). The germline CDR1 and CDR2 sequences are SGHNT and YYREEE (reference sequence). Trimming removed 4 bases from V and 2 bases from J, with 15 bases in between. The CDR3 consists of 15 residues. The CDR3 sequence is CASSPSIRGNTEAFF. CDR3 coding DNA: TGTGCCAGCAGCCCATCGATCAGGGGTAACACTGAAGCTTTCTTT.

V and J are TRBV29-1 and TRBJ1-1, with 11 bases that match TRBD1. CDR3 length equals 13 residues. Germline assignment: CDR1 SQVTM and CDR2 ANQGSEA. J gave up 5 bases and V 6 bases, and 5 bases lay outside the gene matches. The chain's CDR3 is CSVSDRGHTEAFF. In DNA, the CDR3 is TGCAGCGTCTCGGACAGGGGGCATACTGAAGCTTTCTTT. Full variable domain (missing parts from reference TRBV29-1 and TRBJ1-1): SAVISQKPSRDICQRGTSLTIQCQVDSQVTMMFWYRQQPGQSLTLIATANQGSEATYESGFVIDKFPISRPNLTFSTLTVSNMSPEDSSIYLCSVSDRGHTEAFFGQGTRLTVV.

V and J are TRBV19 and TRBJ1-5, with D possibly being TRBD1 (5 bases). Trimming removed 3 bases at V and 9 bases at J, with 18 bases between. This CDR3 spans 15 amino acids. Looked up from germline, CDR1 is LNHDA and CDR2 is SQIVND (reference sequence). The CDR3 nucleotides read TGTGCCAGTAGTATCTCCCCAGGGTTATCAGGGCCCCAGCATTTT. Translated, it gives CASSISPGLSGPQHF.